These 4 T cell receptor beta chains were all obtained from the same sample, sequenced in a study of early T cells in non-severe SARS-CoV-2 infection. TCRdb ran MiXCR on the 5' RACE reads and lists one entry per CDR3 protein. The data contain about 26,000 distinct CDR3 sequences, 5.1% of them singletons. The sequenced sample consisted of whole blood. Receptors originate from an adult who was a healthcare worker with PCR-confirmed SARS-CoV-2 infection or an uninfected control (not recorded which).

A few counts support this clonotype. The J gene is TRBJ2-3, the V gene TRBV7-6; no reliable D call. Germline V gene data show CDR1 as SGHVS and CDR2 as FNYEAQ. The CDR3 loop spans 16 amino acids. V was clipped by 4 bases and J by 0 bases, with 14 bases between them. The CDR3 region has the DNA TGTGCCAGCAGCTCTACGAACCGGGTCAGCACAGATACGCAGTATTTT. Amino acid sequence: CASSSTNRVSTDTQYF.

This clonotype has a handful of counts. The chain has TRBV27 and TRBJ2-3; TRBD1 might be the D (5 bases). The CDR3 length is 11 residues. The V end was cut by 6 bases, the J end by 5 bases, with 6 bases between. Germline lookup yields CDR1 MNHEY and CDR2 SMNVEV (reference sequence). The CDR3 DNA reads TGTGCCAGCAGAGGGGTAGATACGCAGTATTTT. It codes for CASRGVDTQYF.

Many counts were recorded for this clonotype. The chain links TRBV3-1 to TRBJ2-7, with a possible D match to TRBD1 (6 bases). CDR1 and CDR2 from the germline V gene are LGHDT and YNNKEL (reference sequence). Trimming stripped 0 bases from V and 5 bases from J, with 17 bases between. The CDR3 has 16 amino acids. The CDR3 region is CASSQDPRGGKNEQYF. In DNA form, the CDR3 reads TGTGCCAGCAGCCAAGATCCGAGAGGGGGAAAAAACGAGCAGTACTTC.

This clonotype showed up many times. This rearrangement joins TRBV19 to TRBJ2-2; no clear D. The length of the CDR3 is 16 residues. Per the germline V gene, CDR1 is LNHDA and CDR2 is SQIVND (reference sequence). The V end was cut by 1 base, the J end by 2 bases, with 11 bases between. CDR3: CASSIVPGLNTGELFF. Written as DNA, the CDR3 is TGTGCCAGTAGTATAGTGCCAGGCCTAAACACCGGGGAGCTGTTTTTT.